This T cell receptor (beta chain) was identified during a study of cytotoxic CD8 clonotypes in ibrutinib-treated CLL. The overall study: Response samples were obtained once patients had received a median about 12 months of treatment, range 6 to 36.

For this clone: Its antigen is unidentified.

Around 2.2 micrograms of genomic DNA, which was extracted from cryopreserved PBMCs, served as the material used for the TCR beta libraries. Study outcomes and limitations: Clonality was higher at ibrutinib response and returned toward baseline at progression. Treatment saw public clonotypes, which were uncommon, either contract or stay stable.

The germline V gene encodes CDR1 MNHEY and CDR2 SVGAGI. The CDR3 totals 13 residues. V lost 6 bases and J lost 3; bases outside the gene matches: 4. Some clones are missing from TCRdb's copy, which holds only in-frame ones; the method was immunoSEQ multiplex PCR. The sample lists 150,000 to 200,000 clones, 88% occurring once. The chain carries TRBV6-5 and TRBJ2-7, with TRBD2 matching over 8 bases. The clonotype comes from a human donor with chronic lymphocytic leukemia. Sequencing was performed on PBMCs, taken at disease progression, from a patient treated with ibrutinib. The CDR3 here is CASRTGTSYEQYF. In nucleotides, the CDR3 is TGTGCCAGCAGAACCGGGACTAGCTACGAGCAGTACTTC.